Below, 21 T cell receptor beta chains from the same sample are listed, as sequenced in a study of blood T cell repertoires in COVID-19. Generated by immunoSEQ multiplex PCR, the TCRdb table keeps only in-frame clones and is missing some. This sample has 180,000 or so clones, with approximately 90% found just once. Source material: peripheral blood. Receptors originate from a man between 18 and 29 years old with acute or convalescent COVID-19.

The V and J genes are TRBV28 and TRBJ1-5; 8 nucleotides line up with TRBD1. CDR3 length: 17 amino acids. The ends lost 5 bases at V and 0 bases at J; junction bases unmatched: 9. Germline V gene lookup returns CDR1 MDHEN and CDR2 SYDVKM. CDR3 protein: CASSKHRGGHSNQPQHF. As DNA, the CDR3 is TGTGCCAGCAGTAAGCACAGGGGGGGCCATAGCAATCAGCCCCAGCATTTT.

The CDR3 DNA reads TGTGCCAGCAGTTACTCGAAACTTTATAATTCACCCCTCCACTTT. Translating it yields CASSYSKLYNSPLHF. This rearrangement joins TRBV6-5 to TRBJ1-6; D unclear. Trimming removed 0 bases at V and 4 bases at J, with 7 bases between. Per germline, CDR1 MNHEY and CDR2 SVGAGI. This CDR3 spans 15 amino acids.

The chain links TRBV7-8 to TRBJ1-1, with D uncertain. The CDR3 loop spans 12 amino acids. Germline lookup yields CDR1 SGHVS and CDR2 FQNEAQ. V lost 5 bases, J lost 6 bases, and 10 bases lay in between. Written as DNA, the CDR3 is TGTGCCAGCAGCCCTATTTTCCCTGAAGCTTTCTTT. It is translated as CASSPIFPEAFF. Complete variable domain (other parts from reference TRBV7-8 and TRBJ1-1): GAGVSQSPRYKVAKRGQDVALRCDPISGHVSLFWYQQALGQGPEFLTYFQNEAQLDKSGLPSDRFFAERPEGSVSTLKIQRTQQEDSAVYLCASSPIFPEAFFGQGTRLTVV.

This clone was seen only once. The CDR3, as DNA: TGTGCCACCAGCAGAGTTTACACCGGGGCCAACGTCCTGACTTTC. It is translated as CATSRVYTGANVLTF. This chain connects TRBV15 to TRBJ2-6, with D unclear. The CDR3 runs to 15 residues. The germline V and J ends were trimmed by 1 base and 4 bases, with 8 bases remaining between them. Germline lookup yields CDR1 LNHNV and CDR2 YYDKDF (reference sequence).

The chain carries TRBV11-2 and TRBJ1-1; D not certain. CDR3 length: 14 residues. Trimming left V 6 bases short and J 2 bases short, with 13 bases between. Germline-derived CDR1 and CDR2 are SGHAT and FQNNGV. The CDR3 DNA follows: TGTGCCAGCAGACTCATGCTCCTCAACACTGAAGCTTTCTTT. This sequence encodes CASRLMLLNTEAFF.

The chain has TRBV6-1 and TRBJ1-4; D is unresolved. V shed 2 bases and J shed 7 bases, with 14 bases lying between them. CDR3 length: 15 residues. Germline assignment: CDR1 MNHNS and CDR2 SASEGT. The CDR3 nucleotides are TGTGCCAGCAGTGAATTGGGGAGCCGGGGTGAAAAACTGTTTTTT. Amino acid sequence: CASSELGSRGEKLFF.

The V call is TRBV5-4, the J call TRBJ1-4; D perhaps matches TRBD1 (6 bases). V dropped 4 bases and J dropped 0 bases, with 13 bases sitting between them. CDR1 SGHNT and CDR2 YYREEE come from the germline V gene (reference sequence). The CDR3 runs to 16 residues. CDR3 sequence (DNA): TGTGCCAGCAGCCGCCGGGGGGCCGCAACTAATGAAAAACTGTTTTTT. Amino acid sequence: CASSRRGAATNEKLFF. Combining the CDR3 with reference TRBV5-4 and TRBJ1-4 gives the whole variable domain ETGVTQSPTHLIKTRGQQVTLRCSSQSGHNTVSWYQQALGQGPQFIFQYYREEENGRGNFPPRFSGLQFPNYSSELNVNALELDDSALYLCASSRRGAATNEKLFFGSGTQLSVL.

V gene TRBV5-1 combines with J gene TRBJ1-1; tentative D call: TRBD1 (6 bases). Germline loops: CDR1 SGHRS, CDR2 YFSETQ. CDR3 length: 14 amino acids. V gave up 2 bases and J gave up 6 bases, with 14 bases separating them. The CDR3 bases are TGCGCCAGCAGCTTTGTCCAGGGGAGCTCTGAAGCTTTCTTT. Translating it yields CASSFVQGSSEAFF.

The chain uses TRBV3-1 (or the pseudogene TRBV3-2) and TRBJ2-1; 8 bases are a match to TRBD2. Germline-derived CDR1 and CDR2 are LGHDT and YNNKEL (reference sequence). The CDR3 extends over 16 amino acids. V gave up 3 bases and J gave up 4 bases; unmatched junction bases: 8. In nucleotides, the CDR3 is TGTGCCAGCAGCCAGCTCAGCGGGGGTCAGTACAATGAGCAGTTCTTC. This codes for CASSQLSGGQYNEQFF.

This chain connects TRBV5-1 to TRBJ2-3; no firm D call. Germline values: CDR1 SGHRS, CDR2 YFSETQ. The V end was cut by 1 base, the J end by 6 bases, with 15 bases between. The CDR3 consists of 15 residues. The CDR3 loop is CASSLKKIAWDTQYF. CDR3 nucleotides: TGCGCCAGCAGCTTGAAGAAGATCGCGTGGGATACGCAGTATTTT.

The CDR3 here is CASSKTGLSSGANVLTF. CDR3 sequence (DNA): TGTGCCAGCAGTAAGACAGGGTTGAGCTCTGGGGCCAACGTCCTGACTTTC. The chain couples TRBV9 to TRBJ2-6; 7 bases are a match to TRBD1. Germline V gene data show CDR1 as SGDLS and CDR2 as YYNGEE. This CDR3 has 17 amino acids. V lost 5 bases, J lost 0 bases, and 8 bases stayed unmatched.

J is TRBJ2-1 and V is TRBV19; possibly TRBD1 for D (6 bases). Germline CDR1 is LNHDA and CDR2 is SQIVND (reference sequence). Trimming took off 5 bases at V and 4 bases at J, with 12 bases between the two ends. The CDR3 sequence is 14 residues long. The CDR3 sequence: CASSEGQIYNEQFF. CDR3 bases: TGTGCCAGTAGTGAGGGACAAATATACAATGAGCAGTTCTTC.

CDR3 in amino acids: CAISDPDRGVYNSPLHF. CDR3 in DNA: TGTGCCATCAGTGACCCGGACAGGGGGGTTTATAATTCACCCCTCCACTTT. The chain uses TRBV10-3 and TRBJ1-6; TRBD1 agrees at 10 bases. Germline loops: CDR1 ENHRY, CDR2 SYGVKD. Trimming at V came to 3 bases and at J to 4 bases, leaving 6 bases not matched to a gene. The CDR3 has 17 amino acids.

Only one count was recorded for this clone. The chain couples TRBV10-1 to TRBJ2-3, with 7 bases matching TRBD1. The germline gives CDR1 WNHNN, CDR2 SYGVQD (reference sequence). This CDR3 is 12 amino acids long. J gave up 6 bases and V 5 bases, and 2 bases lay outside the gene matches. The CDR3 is CASSKQGDTQYF. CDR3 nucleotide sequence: TGCGCCAGCAGTAAACAGGGGGATACGCAGTATTTT.

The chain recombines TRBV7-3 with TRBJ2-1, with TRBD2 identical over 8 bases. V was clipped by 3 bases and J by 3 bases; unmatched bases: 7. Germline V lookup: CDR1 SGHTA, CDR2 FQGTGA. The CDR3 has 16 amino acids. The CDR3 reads CASSFDASGYYNEQFF. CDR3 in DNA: TGTGCCAGCAGCTTCGACGCTAGCGGGTACTACAATGAGCAGTTCTTC.

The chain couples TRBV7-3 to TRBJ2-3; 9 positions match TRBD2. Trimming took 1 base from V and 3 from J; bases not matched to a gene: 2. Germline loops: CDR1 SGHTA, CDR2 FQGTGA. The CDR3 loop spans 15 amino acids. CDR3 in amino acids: CASSLIAGVTDTQYF. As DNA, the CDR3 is TGTGCCAGCAGCTTAATAGCGGGGGTTACAGATACGCAGTATTTT.

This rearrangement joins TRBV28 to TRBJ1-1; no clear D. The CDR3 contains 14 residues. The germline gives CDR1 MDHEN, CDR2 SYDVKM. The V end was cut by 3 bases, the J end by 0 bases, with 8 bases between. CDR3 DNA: TGTGCCAGCAGTTTTATTGAGGTGAACACTGAAGCTTTCTTT. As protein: CASSFIEVNTEAFF.

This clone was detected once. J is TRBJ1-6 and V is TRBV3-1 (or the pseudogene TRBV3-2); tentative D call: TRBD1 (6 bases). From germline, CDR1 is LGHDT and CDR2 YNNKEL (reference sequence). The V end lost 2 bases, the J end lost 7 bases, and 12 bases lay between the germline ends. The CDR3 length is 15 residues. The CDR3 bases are TGTGCCAGCAGCCAACTTCAGGGGATAAATTCACCCCTCCACTTT. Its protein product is CASSQLQGINSPLHF.

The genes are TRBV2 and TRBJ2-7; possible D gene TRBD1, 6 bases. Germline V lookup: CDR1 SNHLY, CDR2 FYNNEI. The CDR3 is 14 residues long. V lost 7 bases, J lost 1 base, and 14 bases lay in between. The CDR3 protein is CASNLGAGSYEQYF. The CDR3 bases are TGTGCCAGCAACCTGGGGGCTGGATCCTACGAGCAGTACTTC.

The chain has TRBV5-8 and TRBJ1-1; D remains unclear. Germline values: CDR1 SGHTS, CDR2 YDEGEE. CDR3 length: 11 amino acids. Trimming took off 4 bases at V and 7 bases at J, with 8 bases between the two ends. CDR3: CASSPPGEAFF. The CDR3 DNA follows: TGTGCCAGCAGCCCCCCGGGTGAAGCTTTCTTT.

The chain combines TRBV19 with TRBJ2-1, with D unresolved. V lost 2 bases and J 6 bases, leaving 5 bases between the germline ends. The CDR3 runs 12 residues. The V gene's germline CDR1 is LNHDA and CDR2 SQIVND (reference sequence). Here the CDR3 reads CASSIYSNEQFF. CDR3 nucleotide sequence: TGTGCCAGTAGTATATACAGCAATGAGCAGTTCTTC.